Listed here is a single TCR beta chain. The authors' processing: Quantification of nucleated cells was approximated via reference gene primer amplification. Sequencing used immunoSEQ multiplex PCR; TCRdb keeps in-frame clones, though not all of them. V and J calls and clone size are as listed in that table; D and trimming were resolved from the DNA. The table lists 350,000 to 550,000 clones, about 90% of them singletons. CDR1 is LGHNA and CDR2 is YSLEER in the germline V gene. The CDR3 loop spans 14 amino acids. V lost 0 bases and J lost 1, with 5 bases in between. This sample is part of a study of blood T cell repertoires in COVID-19. Study-level information: In each case, the material was cDNA or gDNA derived from T cells, B-cell-depleted T cells, or PBMCs.

The V gene is TRBV4-3, the J gene TRBJ2-3; no clear D gene. What was sequenced was PBMCs or T cells enriched from blood (not recorded which). This receptor was obtained from a woman aged 18-29 years with acute COVID-19. CDR3 sequence: CASSQERGTDTQYF. In DNA, the CDR3 is TGCGCCAGCAGCCAAGAAAGAGGCACAGATACGCAGTATTTT.